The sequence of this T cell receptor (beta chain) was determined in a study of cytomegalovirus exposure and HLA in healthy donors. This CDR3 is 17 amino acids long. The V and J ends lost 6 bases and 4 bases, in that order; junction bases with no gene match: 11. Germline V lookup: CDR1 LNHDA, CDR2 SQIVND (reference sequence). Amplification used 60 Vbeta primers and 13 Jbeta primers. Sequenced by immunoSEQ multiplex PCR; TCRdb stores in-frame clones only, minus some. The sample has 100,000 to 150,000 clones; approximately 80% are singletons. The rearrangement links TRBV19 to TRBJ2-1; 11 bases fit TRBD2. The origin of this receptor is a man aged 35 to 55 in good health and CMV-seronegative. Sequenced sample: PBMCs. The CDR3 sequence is CASRTSPGTSGYNEQFF. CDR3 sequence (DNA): TGTGCCAGTAGAACGTCACCCGGGACTAGCGGTTACAATGAGCAGTTCTTC. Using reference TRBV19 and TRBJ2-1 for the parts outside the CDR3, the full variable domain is DGGITQSPKYLFRKEGQNVTLSCEQNLNHDAMYWYRQDPGQGLRLIYYSQIVNDFQKGDIAEGYSVSREKKESFPLTVTSAQKNPTAFYLCASRTSPGTSGYNEQFFGPGTRLTVL.